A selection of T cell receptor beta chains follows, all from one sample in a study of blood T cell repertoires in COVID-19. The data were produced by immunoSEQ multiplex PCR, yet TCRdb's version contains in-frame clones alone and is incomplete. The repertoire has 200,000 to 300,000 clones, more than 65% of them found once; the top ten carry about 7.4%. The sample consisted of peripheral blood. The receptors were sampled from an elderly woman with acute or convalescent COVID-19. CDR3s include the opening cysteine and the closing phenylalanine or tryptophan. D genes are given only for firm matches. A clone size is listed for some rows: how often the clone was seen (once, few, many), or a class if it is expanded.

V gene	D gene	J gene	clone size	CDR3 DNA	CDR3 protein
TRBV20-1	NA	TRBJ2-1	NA	TGCAGTTCACACATAGTCAGGGAGCAGTTCTTC	CSSHIVREQFF
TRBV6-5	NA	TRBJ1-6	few	TGTGCCAGCAGTTACAAGAGGCAGGGGCGGTCACCCCTCCACTTT	CASSYKRQGRSPLHF
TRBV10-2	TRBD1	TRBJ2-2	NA	TGCGCCAGCAGTGCCGGACAGGGGCCCGCGGGCACCGGGGAGCTGTTTTTT	CASSAGQGPAGTGELFF
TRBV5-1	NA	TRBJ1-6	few	TGCGCCAGCAGCTCCGAAATCAGTAATTCACCCCTCCACTTT	CASSSEISNSPLHF
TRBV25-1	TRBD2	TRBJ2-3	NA	TGTGCCAGCAGTGACAGTCGGGGGGTGACAGATACGCAGTATTTT	CASSDSRGVTDTQYF
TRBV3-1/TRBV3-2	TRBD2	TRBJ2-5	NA	TGTGCCAGCAGCCAAAGCGGGGGCCGGGTGGAGACCCAGTACTTC	CASSQSGGRVETQYF
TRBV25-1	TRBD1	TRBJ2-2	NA	TGTGCCAGCAGCGTTCAACAGGGGACCACCGGGGAGCTGTTTTTT	CASSVQQGTTGELFF
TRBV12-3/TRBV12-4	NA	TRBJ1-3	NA	TGTGCCAGCAGTTTTATCGGAGACACCATATATTTT	CASSFIGDTIYF
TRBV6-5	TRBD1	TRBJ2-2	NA	TGTGCCAGCAGAAGGGACAGGGGGGACACCGGGGAGCTGTTTTTT	CASRRDRGDTGELFF
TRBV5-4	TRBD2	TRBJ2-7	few	TGTGCCAGCAGCTATAAATCGGGACTAGCGGGAGGCGAGCAGTACTTC	CASSYKSGLAGGEQYF
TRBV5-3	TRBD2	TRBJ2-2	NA	TGTGCCAGAAGCCAGAGGACTAGCGGGAGTAGGAGCACCGGGGAGCTGTTTTTT	CARSQRTSGSRSTGELFF
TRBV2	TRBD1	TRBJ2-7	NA	TGTGCCAGCAGCGGCGCCGGGACAGGGGGTCGGTTTTACTACGAGCAGTACTTC	CASSGAGTGGRFYYEQYF
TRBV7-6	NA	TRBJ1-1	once	TGTGCCAGCAGCAATTACATTTGGGGGGACGGTGCCAAGAACACTGAAGCTTTCTTT	CASSNYIWGDGAKNTEAFF
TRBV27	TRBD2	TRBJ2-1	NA	TGTGCCAGCAGACCTCAGCTAGCGGGGGATGAGCAGTTCTTC	CASRPQLAGDEQFF
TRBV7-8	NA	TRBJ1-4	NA	TGTGCCAGCAGCCCCTTCTTTGCAACTAATGAAAAACTGTTTTTT	CASSPFFATNEKLFF
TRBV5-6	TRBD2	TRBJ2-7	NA	TGTGCCAGCAAGGGGGTAGCGGGAGACGAGCAGTACTTC	CASKGVAGDEQYF
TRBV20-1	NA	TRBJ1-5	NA	TGCAGTGCTAGTCCGCCGGGGTGGGATCAGCCCCAGCATTTT	CSASPPGWDQPQHF
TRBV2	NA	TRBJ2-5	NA	TGTGCCAGCAGTGGAGGTACTAGCCACGGAGGGGAGACCCAGTACTTC	CASSGGTSHGGETQYF
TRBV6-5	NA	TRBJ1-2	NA	TGTGCCAGCAGCGATCCAGGGGATCGAGGCTACACCTTC	CASSDPGDRGYTF
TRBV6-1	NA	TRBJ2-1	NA	TGTGCCAGCAGTGAGGTTACAGGGCCGGTGGGTGAGCAGTTCTTC	CASSEVTGPVGEQFF
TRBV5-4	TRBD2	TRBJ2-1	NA	TGTGCCAGCAGAACGTCTAGCGGGGGGGCCTATAATGAGCAGTTCTTC	CASRTSSGGAYNEQFF
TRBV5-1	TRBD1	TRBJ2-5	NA	TGCGCCAGCAGCAAAAACAGGGGGAGCCAAGAGACCCAGTACTTC	CASSKNRGSQETQYF
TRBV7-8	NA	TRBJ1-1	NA	TGTGCCAGCAGCTTAGGAGACAGGAACACTGAAGCTTTCTTT	CASSLGDRNTEAFF
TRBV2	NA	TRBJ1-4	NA	TGTGCCAGCAGTCAGAGGACAGCCAATGAAAAACTGTTTTTT	CASSQRTANEKLFF
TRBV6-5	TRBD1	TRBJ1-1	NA	TGTGCCAGCACACCGGGACAGGGGGCTCGCACTGAAGCTTTCTTT	CASTPGQGARTEAFF
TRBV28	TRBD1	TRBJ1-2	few	TGTGCCAGCAGTGTCACAGGGGGAGATGGCTACACCTTC	CASSVTGGDGYTF
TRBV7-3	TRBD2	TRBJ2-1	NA	TGTGCCAGCAGCGCTATTAGCGGGAATGAGCAGTTCTTC	CASSAISGNEQFF
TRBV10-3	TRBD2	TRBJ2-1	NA	TGTGCCATCAGTGCGGTGACTAGCGGGAACAATGAGCAGTTCTTC	CAISAVTSGNNEQFF
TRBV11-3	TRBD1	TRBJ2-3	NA	TGTGCCAGCAGCTTAGGCAGGGGGCAAGTGACAGATACGCAGTATTTT	CASSLGRGQVTDTQYF
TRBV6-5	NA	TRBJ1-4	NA	TGTGCCAGCAGCCCCCGGGAGCGCGGTAATGAAAAACTGTTTTTT	CASSPRERGNEKLFF
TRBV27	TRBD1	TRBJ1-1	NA	TGTGCCAGCAGTTTCTGGGACAGGGGGAACACTGAAGCTTTCTTT	CASSFWDRGNTEAFF
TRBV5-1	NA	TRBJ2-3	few	TGCGCCAGCAGCTTGGGGGACTTGGGCGTAAATACGCAGTATTTT	CASSLGDLGVNTQYF
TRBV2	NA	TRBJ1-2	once	TGTGCCAGCAGCACGGACACTAACTATGGCTACACCTTC	CASSTDTNYGYTF
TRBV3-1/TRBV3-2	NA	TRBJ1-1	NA	TGTGCCAGCAACCCCGGGGTGGGAAGGAGACCAAACACTGAAGCTTTCTTT	CASNPGVGRRPNTEAFF
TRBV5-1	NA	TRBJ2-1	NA	TGCGCCAGCAGCTTGGAAAGGGGAGGGCAGTTCTTC	CASSLERGGQFF
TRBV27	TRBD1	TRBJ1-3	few	TGTGCCAGCAGTTTCAGGGGGCCGGGAAACACCATATATTTT	CASSFRGPGNTIYF
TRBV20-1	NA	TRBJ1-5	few	TGCAGTGCTAGTGCTGGGGGCGCGGGCAATCAGCCCCAGCATTTT	CSASAGGAGNQPQHF
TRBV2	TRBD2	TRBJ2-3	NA	TGTGCCAGCGGGACTAGCGGGAGCACAGATACGCAGTATTTT	CASGTSGSTDTQYF
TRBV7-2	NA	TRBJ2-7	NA	TGTGCCAGCAGCCCCTTTAGCGGTAGCTCCTACGAGCAGTACTTC	CASSPFSGSSYEQYF
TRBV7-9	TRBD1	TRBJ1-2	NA	TGTGCCAGCAGCTTGCCAGGGGGCGCCGGCTACACCTTC	CASSLPGGAGYTF
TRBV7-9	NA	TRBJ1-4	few	TGTGCCAGCAGCTTATTGAGTCCTCTGAATGAAAAACTGTTTTTT	CASSLLSPLNEKLFF
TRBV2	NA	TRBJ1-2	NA	TGTGCCAGCAGTGAAAGTCTGAGGGATGGCTACACCTTC	CASSESLRDGYTF
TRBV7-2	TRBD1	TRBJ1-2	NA	TGTGCCAGCAGCTTACCCGGACAGGGAGGTGGCTACACCTTC	CASSLPGQGGGYTF
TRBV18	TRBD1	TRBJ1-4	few	TGTGCCAGCTCATACATTAGACAGGGAGGAGCGCACCATGAAAAACTGTTTTTT	CASSYIRQGGAHHEKLFF
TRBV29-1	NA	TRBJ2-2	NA	TGCAGCGTTGGATTGGCGGCGAACACCGGGGAGCTGTTTTTT	CSVGLAANTGELFF
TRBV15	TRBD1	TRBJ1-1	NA	TGTGCCACCAGCAGAAACCGGGACAGGGGTGAAGCTTTCTTT	CATSRNRDRGEAFF
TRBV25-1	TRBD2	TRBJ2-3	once	TGTGCCAGCAGTGCCGGACTAGCGTTAAGCACAGATACGCAGTATTTT	CASSAGLALSTDTQYF
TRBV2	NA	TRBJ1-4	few	TGTGCCAGCAGAGGGGGTACAACTAATGAAAAACTGTTTTTT	CASRGGTTNEKLFF
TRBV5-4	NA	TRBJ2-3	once	TGTGCCAGCAGCCCGGGAGGGGGCGCCTTCACAGATACGCAGTATTTT	CASSPGGGAFTDTQYF
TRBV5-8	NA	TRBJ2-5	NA	TGTGCCAGCAGCTTTGGGATCTTCGGGGTTCAAGAGACCCAGTACTTC	CASSFGIFGVQETQYF
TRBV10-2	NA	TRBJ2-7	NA	TGCGCCAGTCTTTCCGGCGCAGCGGCCTACGAGCAGTACTTC	CASLSGAAAYEQYF
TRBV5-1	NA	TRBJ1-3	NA	TGCGCCAGCACTCTGGACAGCTCTGGAAACACCATATATTTT	CASTLDSSGNTIYF